These 14 T cell receptor beta chains were sequenced from one sample in a study of blood T cell repertoires in COVID-19. Only in-frame clones appear in the TCRdb table, and some are missing; sequencing was by immunoSEQ multiplex PCR. The table shows a few hundred thousand clones, with roughly nine tenths occurring only once. Material for sequencing was peripheral blood. These receptors were obtained from a woman between 40 and 55 years old who had recovered from COVID-19.

The chain carries TRBV2 and TRBJ1-5; the D is unclear. V was shortened by 0 bases and J by 2 bases, with 5 bases between the two germline ends. The germline gives CDR1 SNHLY, CDR2 FYNNEI. The length of the CDR3 is 14 residues. Written as DNA, the CDR3 is TGTGCCAGCAGTGAAGCCGAGGGCAATCAGCCCCAGCATTTT. As protein: CASSEAEGNQPQHF.

This clone showed up just once. The chain has TRBV19 and TRBJ1-1; D gene unclear. In germline, CDR1 is LNHDA, CDR2 SQIVND (reference sequence). The CDR3 runs 14 residues. V dropped 10 bases and J dropped 0 bases, with 15 bases sitting between them. CDR3 sequence: CATTGGPLNTEAFF. The CDR3 region has the DNA TGTGCCACAACCGGAGGGCCTTTGAACACTGAAGCTTTCTTT.

The CDR3 is CASSLQPGSNQPQHF. The DNA for the CDR3 is TGCGCCAGCAGCTTGCAGCCAGGGAGCAATCAGCCCCAGCATTTT. This sequence joins TRBV5-1 and TRBJ1-5; D is possibly TRBD1 (5 bases). Germline V gene lookup returns CDR1 SGHRS and CDR2 YFSETQ. This CDR3 region has 15 residues. V was clipped by 1 base and J by 1 base, with 9 bases between them.

The chain is built from TRBV27 and TRBJ2-3; a weak D match, TRBD2 (6 bases). V shed 5 bases and J shed 5 bases, with 14 bases lying between them. The germline V gene has CDR1 MNHEY and CDR2 SMNVEV (reference sequence). This CDR3 comprises 14 residues. CDR3: CASSMSGTQDTQYF. The CDR3 nucleotides read TGTGCCAGCAGTATGTCCGGGACTCAAGATACGCAGTATTTT.

The chain links TRBV4-3 to TRBJ2-3, with D perhaps matching TRBD2 (6 bases). The CDR3 is 18 residues long. Trimming shortened V by 1 base and J by 0 bases, and 17 bases separated the two germline ends. In germline, CDR1 is LGHNA, CDR2 YSLEER. The CDR3 sequence is CASSQVGRGAPSTDTQYF. The CDR3, as DNA: TGCGCCAGCAGCCAAGTGGGGCGCGGGGCCCCTAGCACAGATACGCAGTATTTT.

V and J are TRBV9 and TRBJ2-3; 10 nucleotides align to TRBD2. The J segment lost 0 bases and the V segment lost 4 bases, leaving 2 bases of the junction unmatched. Germline V CDR1 and CDR2: SGDLS, YYNGEE. The CDR3 is made up of 15 amino acids. The CDR3 here is CASSISGGSTDTQYF. The CDR3 DNA follows: TGTGCCAGCAGCATTAGCGGGGGGAGCACAGATACGCAGTATTTT. Together with reference TRBV9 and TRBJ2-3, the CDR3 gives the full variable domain: DSGVTQTPKHLITATGQRVTLRCSPRSGDLSVYWYQQSLDQGLQFLIQYYNGEERAKGNILERFSAQQFPDLHSELNLSSLELGDSALYFCASSISGGSTDTQYFGPGTRLTVL.

This sequence joins TRBV7-2 and TRBJ2-2, with TRBD2 matching 10 bases. V lost 2 bases, J lost 6 bases, and 9 bases stayed unmatched. The germline V gene encodes CDR1 SGHTA and CDR2 FQGNSA. The length of the CDR3 is 17 residues. In DNA form, the CDR3 reads TGTGCCAGCAGCTTATGGAGTAGCGGGGGGCCCGCCGGGGAGCTGTTTTTT. It codes for CASSLWSSGGPAGELFF.

The rearrangement links TRBV18 to TRBJ2-5, with TRBD2 matching 11 bases. After removal of 3 bases from V and 4 bases from J, the junction contained 10 bases not matched to a gene. Germline values: CDR1 KGHSH, CDR2 LQKENI. The CDR3 is 17 amino acids. This chain's CDR3 is CASSPLSHSGRGETQYF. The CDR3 bases are TGTGCCAGCTCACCCCTCTCTCATAGCGGGAGGGGAGAGACCCAGTACTTC.

This chain uses TRBV12-3 or TRBV12-4 with TRBJ1-4; D is undetermined. This CDR3 is 11 amino acids long. The ends were cut back, 7 bases at V and 8 bases at J, with 8 bases in the middle. CDR3 sequence reads: CASTRGEKLFF. CDR3 DNA: TGTGCCAGCACCCGGGGAGAAAAACTGTTTTTT.

This sequence joins TRBV6-5 and TRBJ1-4; 9 nucleotides agree with TRBD1. The CDR3 runs 12 residues. Germline values: CDR1 MNHEY, CDR2 SVGAGI. Losses at the gene ends were 5 bases for V and 15 bases for J; bases not matched to a gene: 7. For the CDR3, the DNA is TGTGCCAGCAGTAAACCAGGACAGGGGTTGTTTTTT. Protein sequence: CASSKPGQGLFF.

This clone was observed a handful of times. The chain links TRBV3-1 (or the pseudogene TRBV3-2) to TRBJ2-7, with a possible D match to TRBD2 (5 bases). Germline CDR1 LGHDT, CDR2 YNNKEL (reference sequence). Trimming removed 3 bases at V and 3 bases at J, with 9 bases between. There are 13 residues in the CDR3. The CDR3 DNA reads as TGTGCCAGCAGCCAGCCGGGGAGCTACGAGCAGTACTTC. Protein sequence: CASSQPGSYEQYF.

The V and J genes are TRBV21-1 and TRBJ2-1; TRBD1, the table's D call, lacks a check against the DNA. TRBV21-1 is classified as a pseudogene. The CDR3 runs to 16 residues. CDR3 sequence: CASSDPGTDSYNEQFF. The CDR3 DNA follows: TGTGCCAGCAGCGATCCCGGGACAGACTCCTACAATGAGCAGTTCTTC.

The gene calls are TRBV25-1 and TRBJ2-2; TRBD2 matches at 7 bases. The CDR3 loop spans 15 amino acids. V trimming: 7 bases; J trimming: 9 bases; junction bases outside the gene matches: 14. Germline V CDR1 and CDR2: MGHDK, SYGVNS. The CDR3 is CASTGGRESHRELFF. In DNA, the CDR3 is TGTGCCAGCACCGGAGGGCGGGAGTCCCACCGGGAGCTGTTTTTT.

This clone was counted between two and nine times. This chain joins TRBV25-1 and TRBJ1-6, with a possible D match to TRBD1 (5 bases). The CDR3 has 14 residues. Germline CDR1 is MGHDK and CDR2 is SYGVNS. The germline V and J ends were trimmed by 1 base and 10 bases, with 11 bases remaining between them. DNA of the CDR3: TGTGCCAGCAGTGAATTAACATCAGGGTCACCCCTCCACTTT. It yields the protein CASSELTSGSPLHF.